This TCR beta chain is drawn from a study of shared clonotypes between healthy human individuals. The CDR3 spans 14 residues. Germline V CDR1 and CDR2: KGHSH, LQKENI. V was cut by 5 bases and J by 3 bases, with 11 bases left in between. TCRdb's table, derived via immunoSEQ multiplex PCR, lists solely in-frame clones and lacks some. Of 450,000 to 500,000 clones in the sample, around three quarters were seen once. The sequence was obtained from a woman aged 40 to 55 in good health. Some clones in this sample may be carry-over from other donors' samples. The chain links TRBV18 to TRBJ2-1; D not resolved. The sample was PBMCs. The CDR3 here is CASSVWGGYNEQFF. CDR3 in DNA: TGTGCCAGCTCAGTGTGGGGTGGCTACAATGAGCAGTTCTTC.